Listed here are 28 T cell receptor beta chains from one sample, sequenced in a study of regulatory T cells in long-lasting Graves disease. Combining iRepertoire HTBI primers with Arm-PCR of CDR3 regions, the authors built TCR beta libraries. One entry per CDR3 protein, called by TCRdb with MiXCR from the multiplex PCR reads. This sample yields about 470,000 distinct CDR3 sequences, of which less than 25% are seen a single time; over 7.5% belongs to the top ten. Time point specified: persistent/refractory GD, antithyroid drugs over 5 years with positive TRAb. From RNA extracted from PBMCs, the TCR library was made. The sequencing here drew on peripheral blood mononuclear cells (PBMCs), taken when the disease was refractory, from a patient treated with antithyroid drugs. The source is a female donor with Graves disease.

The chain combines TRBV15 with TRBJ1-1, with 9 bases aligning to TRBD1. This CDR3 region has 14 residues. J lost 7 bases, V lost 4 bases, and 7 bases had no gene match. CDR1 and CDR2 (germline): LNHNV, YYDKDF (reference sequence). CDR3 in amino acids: CATSKGTGSLEAFF. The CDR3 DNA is TGTGCCACCAGCAAGGGGACAGGGAGCCTTGAAGCTTTCTTT.

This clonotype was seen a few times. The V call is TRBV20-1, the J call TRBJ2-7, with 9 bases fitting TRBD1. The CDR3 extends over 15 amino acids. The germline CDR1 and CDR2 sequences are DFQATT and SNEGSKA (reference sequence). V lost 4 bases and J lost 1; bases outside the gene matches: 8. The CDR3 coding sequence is TGCAGTGCTAAAGCCGGGACAGGGTTATCCTACGAGCAGTACTTC. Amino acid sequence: CSAKAGTGLSYEQYF.

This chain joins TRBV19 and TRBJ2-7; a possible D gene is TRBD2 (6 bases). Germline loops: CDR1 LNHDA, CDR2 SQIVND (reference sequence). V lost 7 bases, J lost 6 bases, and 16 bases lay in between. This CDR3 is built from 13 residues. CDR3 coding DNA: TGTGCCAGTACGGGCAGCCACGGGGGCGAGCAGTACTTC. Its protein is CASTGSHGGEQYF.

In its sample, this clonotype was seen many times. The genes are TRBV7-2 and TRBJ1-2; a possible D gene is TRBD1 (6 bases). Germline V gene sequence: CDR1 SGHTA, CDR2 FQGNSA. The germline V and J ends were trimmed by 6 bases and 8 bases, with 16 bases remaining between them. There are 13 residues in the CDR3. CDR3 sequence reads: CASSSGGRRGYTF. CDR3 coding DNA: TGTGCCAGCAGTTCTGGGGGGCGTCGGGGCTACACCTTC. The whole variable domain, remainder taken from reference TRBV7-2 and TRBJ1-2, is GAGVSQSPSNKVTEKGKDVELRCDPISGHTALYWYRQSLGQGLEFLIYFQGNSAPDKSGLPSDRFSAERTGGSVSTLTIQRTQQEDSAVYLCASSSGGRRGYTFGSGTRLTVV.

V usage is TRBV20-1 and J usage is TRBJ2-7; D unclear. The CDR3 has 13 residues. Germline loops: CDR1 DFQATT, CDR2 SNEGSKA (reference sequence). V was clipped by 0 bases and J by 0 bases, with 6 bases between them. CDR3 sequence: CSARDYYSYEQYF. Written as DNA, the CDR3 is TGCAGTGCTAGAGATTACTACTCCTACGAGCAGTACTTC.

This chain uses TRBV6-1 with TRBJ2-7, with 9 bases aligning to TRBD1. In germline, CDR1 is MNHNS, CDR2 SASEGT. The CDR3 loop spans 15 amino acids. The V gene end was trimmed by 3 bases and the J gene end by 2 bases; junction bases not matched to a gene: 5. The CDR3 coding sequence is TGTGCCAGCAGTGAGGGACAGGGCTTAACCTACGAGCAGTACTTC. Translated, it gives CASSEGQGLTYEQYF.

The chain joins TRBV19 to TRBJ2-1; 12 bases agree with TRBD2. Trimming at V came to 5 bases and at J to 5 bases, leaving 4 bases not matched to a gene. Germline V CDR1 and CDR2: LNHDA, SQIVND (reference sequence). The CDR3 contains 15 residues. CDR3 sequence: CASSALAGGDNEQFF. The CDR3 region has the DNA TGTGCCAGTAGTGCACTAGCGGGAGGTGACAATGAGCAGTTCTTC.

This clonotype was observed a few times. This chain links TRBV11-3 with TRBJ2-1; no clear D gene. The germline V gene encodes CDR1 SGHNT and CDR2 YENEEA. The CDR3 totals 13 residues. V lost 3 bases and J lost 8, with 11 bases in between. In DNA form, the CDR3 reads TGTGCCAGCAGCTTGGGCGGTACCTATGAGCAGTTCTTC. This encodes CASSLGGTYEQFF.

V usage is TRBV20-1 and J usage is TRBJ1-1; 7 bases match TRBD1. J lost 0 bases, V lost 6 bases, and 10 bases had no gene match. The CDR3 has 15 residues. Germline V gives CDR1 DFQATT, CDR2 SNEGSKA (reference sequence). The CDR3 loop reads CSAPGMGQLNTEAFF. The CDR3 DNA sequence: TGCAGTGCCCCCGGGATGGGACAGTTGAACACTGAAGCTTTCTTT.

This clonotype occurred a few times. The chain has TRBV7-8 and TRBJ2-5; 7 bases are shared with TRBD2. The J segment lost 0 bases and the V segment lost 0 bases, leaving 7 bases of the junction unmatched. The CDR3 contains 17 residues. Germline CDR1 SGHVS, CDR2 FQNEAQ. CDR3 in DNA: TGTGCCAGCAGCTTAGCGTCTGGACTAGTGTACCAAGAGACCCAGTACTTC. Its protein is CASSLASGLVYQETQYF.

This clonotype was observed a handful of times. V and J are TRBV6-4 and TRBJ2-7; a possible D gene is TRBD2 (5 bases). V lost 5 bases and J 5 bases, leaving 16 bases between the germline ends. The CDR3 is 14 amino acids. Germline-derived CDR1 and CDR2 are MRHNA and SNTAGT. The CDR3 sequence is CASSFEGASHEQYF. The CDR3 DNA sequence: TGTGCCAGCAGTTTCGAGGGTGCGTCCCACGAGCAGTACTTC.

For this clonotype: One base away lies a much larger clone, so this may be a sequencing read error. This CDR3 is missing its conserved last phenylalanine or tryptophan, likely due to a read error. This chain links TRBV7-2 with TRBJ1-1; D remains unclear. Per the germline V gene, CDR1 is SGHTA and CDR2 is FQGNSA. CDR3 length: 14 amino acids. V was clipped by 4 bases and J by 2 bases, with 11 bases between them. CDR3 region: CASSYPGPNTEAFL. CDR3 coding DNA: TGTGCCAGCAGCTACCCTGGGCCTAACACTGAAGCTTTCCTT.

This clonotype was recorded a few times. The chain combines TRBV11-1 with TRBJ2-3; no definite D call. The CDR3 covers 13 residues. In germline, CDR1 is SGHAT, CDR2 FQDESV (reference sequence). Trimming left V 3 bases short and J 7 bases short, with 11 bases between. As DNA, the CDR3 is TGTGCCAGCAGCTTTGGTGGTACGCATACGCAGTATTTT. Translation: CASSFGGTHTQYF.

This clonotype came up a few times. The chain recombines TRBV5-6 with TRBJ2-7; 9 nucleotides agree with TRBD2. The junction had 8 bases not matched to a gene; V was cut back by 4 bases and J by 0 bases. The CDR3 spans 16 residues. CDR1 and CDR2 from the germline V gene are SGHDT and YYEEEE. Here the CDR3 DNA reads TGTGCCAGCAGCGGAACTAGCGGGCGTATCTCCTACGAGCAGTACTTC. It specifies CASSGTSGRISYEQYF.

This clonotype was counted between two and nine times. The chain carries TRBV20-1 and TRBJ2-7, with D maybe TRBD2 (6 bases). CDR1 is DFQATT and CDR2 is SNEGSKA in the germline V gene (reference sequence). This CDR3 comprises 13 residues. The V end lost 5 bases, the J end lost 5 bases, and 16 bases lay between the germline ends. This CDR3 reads CSAQRRERDEQYF. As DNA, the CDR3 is TGCAGTGCTCAGAGACGGGAGAGGGACGAGCAGTACTTC.

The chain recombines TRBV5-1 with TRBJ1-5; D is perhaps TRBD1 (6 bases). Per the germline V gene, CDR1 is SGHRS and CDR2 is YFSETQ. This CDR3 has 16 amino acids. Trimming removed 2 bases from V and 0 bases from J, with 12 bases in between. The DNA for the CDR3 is TGCGCCAGCAGCTTAGGGGGGGACTATAGCAATCAGCCCCAGCATTTT. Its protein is CASSLGGDYSNQPQHF.

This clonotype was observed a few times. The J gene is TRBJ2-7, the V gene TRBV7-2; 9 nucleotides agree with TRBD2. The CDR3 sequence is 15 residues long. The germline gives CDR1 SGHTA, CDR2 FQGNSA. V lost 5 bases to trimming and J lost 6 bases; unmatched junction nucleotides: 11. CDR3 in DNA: TGTGCCAGCAGCCCGTGGGGGACTAGCTCCCGCGAGCAGTACTTC. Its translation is CASSPWGTSSREQYF.

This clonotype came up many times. The CDR3 bases are TGTGCCAGCAGCTTTTCACCAGGATCTGAAGCTTTCTTT. Amino acid sequence: CASSFSPGSEAFF. V is TRBV11-3 and J is TRBJ1-1; D gene ambiguous. Trimming removed 3 bases at V and 6 bases at J, with 11 bases between. Germline assignment: CDR1 SGHNT and CDR2 YENEEA. This CDR3 has 13 amino acids.

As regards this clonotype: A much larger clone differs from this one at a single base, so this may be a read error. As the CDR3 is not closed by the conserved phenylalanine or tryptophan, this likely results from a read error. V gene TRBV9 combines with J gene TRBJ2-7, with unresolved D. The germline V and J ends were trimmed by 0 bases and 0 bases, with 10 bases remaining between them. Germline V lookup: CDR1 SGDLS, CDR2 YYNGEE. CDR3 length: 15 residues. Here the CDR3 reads CASSVGQDHSYEQYL. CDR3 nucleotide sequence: TGTGCCAGCAGCGTAGGGCAGGACCACTCCTACGAGCAGTACCTC.

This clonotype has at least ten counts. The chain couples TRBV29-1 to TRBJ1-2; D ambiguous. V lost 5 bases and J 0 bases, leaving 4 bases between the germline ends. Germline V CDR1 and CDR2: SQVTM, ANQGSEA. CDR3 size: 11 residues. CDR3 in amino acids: CSVITNYGYTF. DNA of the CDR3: TGCAGCGTTATTACTAACTATGGCTACACCTTC. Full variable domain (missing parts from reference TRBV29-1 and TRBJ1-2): SAVISQKPSRDICQRGTSLTIQCQVDSQVTMMFWYRQQPGQSLTLIATANQGSEATYESGFVIDKFPISRPNLTFSTLTVSNMSPEDSSIYLCSVITNYGYTFGSGTRLTVV.

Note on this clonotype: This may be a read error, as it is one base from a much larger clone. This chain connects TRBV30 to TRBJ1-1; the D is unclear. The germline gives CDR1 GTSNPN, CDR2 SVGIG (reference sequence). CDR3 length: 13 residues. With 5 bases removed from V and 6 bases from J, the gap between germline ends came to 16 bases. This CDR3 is CAWPWGGQAEAFF. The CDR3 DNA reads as TGTGCCTGGCCTTGGGGTGGGCAAGCTGAAGCTTTCTTT.

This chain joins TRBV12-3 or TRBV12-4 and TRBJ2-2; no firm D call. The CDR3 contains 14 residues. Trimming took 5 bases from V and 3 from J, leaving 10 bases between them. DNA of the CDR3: TGTGCCAGCAGTGAATATTGGGACACCGGGGAGCTGTTTTTT. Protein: CASSEYWDTGELFF.

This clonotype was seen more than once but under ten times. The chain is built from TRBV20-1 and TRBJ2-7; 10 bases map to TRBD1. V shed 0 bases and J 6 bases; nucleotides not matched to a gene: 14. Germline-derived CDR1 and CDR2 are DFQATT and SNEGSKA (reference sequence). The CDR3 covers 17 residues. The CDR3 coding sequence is TGCAGTGCTAGAGATGCGAGACCAAGACAGGGGGCGGCCGAGCAGTACTTC. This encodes CSARDARPRQGAAEQYF.

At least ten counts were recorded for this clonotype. The CDR3 loop is CASSPDGLAPQRSSYEQYF. The CDR3 nucleotides are TGCGCCAGCAGCCCTGATGGACTAGCGCCCCAAAGGAGCTCCTACGAGCAGTACTTC. The chain recombines TRBV5-1 with TRBJ2-7, with 9 nucleotides matching TRBD2. The CDR3 consists of 19 residues. The ends lost 4 bases at V and 0 bases at J; junction bases unmatched: 17. The germline CDR1 and CDR2 sequences are SGHRS and YFSETQ.

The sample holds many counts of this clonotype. CDR3 protein: CASSLTGGGYTGELFF. The DNA of the CDR3 is TGTGCCAGCAGTCTGACTGGGGGGGGCTACACCGGGGAGCTGTTTTTT. The chain joins TRBV27 to TRBJ2-2, with D possibly matching TRBD2 (7 bases). There are 16 residues in the CDR3. Germline-derived CDR1 and CDR2 are MNHEY and SMNVEV (reference sequence). Deletions cut 5 bases from V and 3 bases from J, with 16 bases between.

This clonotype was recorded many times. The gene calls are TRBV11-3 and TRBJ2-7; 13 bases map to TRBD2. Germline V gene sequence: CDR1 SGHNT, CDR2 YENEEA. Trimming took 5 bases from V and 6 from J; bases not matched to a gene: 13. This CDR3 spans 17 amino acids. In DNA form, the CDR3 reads TGTGCCAGCAGCCCAGGACTAGCGGGAGTCTCTCTCTCCGAGCAGTACTTC. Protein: CASSPGLAGVSLSEQYF.

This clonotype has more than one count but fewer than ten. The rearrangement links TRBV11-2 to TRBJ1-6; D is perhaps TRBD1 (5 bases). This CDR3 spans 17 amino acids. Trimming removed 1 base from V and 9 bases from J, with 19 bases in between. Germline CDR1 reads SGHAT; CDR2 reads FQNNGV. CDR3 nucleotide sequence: TGTGCCAGCAGCTTAGGGGTTGCGGGGCGTGTTCGTTCACCCCTCCACTTT. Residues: CASSLGVAGRVRSPLHF.

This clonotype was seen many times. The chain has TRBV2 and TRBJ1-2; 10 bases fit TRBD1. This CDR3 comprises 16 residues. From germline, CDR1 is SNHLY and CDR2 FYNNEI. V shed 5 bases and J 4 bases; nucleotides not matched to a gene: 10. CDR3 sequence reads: CASSRRTGGDSYGYTF. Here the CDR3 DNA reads TGTGCCAGCAGTCGACGGACAGGGGGAGATAGCTATGGCTACACCTTC.